This T cell receptor beta chain was sequenced during a study of PD-1 blockade in mismatch repair-deficient tumors. Broader study findings: Rapid post-treatment expansion, then contraction, generally preceding radiologic response, marked tumor-resident clones.

Mismatch repair deficiency was confirmed in all patients, by PCR or immunohistochemistry. TCRs were sequenced from a few patients responding to pembrolizumab. The repertoire was sequenced with immunoSEQ multiplex PCR; TCRdb's copy has only in-frame clones and lacks some. The sample includes under 85,000 clones, around 73% seen only once; the top ten take nearly 5.5%. A word on this clone: No antigen is known for it.

Per the germline V gene, CDR1 is KGHSH and CDR2 is LQKENI. V was trimmed by 2 bases and J by 2 bases, leaving 6 bases between them. The CDR3 consists of 13 residues. The chain combines TRBV18 with TRBJ1-1, with D unresolved. The clonotype was recovered from an adult with mismatch repair-deficient cancer. The specimen was peripheral blood, collected 2 weeks after starting pembrolizumab. CDR3 DNA: TGTGCCAGCTCACCAACAGCCAACACTGAAGCTTTCTTT. Encoded protein: CASSPTANTEAFF.